Listed below are T cell receptor beta chains from one sample, sequenced in a study of T-cell memory formation after mild COVID-19. TCRdb ran MiXCR on the 5' RACE reads and lists one entry per CDR3 protein. The sample includes hundreds of thousands of distinct CDR3 sequences, around 15% seen only once; the top ten take about a fifth. The sample was PBMCs or a T cell subset sorted from them (not recorded which). The origin of the receptors is a man between 18 and 35 years old who had mild COVID-19 (a few samples of this study predate the infection). Cell type and time point are not known. CDR3s include the opening cysteine and the closing phenylalanine or tryptophan.

>TRBJ2-1|TRBV27
CASSFDSKQFF
>TRBJ2-5|TRBV7-2
CASSRPRAGGAQETQYF
>TRBJ2-3|TRBV4-3
CASSLLTSGGVVDTQYF
>TRBJ2-3|TRBV6-2/TRBV6-3
CASTLGDTQYF
>TRBJ2-2|TRBV4-1
CASSQVQLTGELFF
>TRBJ1-6|TRBV2
CASSFGTGGWVPLHF
>TRBJ1-6|TRBV7-2
CASSLNGQGANSPLHF
>TRBJ1-1|TRBV7-9
CASSLRQWSNTEAFF
>TRBJ1-1|TRBV5-1
CASSLGGTGGTEAFF
>TRBJ1-4|TRBV7-3
CASSSLWGGENEKLFF
>TRBJ2-5|TRBV7-7
CASSLRLARRQETQYF
>TRBJ2-4|TRBV18
CASSPPAGRRDIQYF
>TRBJ2-1|TRBV25-1
CASSVGFNEQFF
>TRBJ2-3|TRBV11-2
CASSLRRDGSTDTQYF
>TRBJ2-1|TRBV28
CASREGYNEQFF
>TRBJ1-6|TRBV28
CASSPYDRNPNSPLHF
>TRBJ2-3|TRBV12-3/TRBV12-4
CTRSFGTSFSTDTQYF
>TRBJ1-2|TRBV7-9
CASSTFGAYGYTF
>TRBJ1-5|TRBV6-1
CASSELRRPQHF
>TRBJ1-5|TRBV4-2
CASSQDGQFNQPQHF
>TRBJ2-2|TRBV4-1
CASSQSPGLNTGELFF
>TRBJ2-1|TRBV4-2
CASGERGPNNEQFF
>TRBJ2-3|TRBV7-6
CASSLDRSDTQYF